This T cell receptor beta chain was sequenced in a study of T cells after posttransplantation cyclophosphamide. Study-wide results and limits: Donor-recipient repertoire similarity was low at 1-2 months, rising over year one.

At least ten counts were recorded for this clone. The antigen is unknown. This related bone marrow graft donor gave peripheral blood on the day of marrow donation. Germline CDR1 SGHTA, CDR2 FQGNSA. The trim removed 5 bases at V and 4 bases at J, leaving 3 bases unmatched. This CDR3 is 14 amino acids long. Only in-frame clones appear in the TCRdb table, and some are missing; sequencing was by immunoSEQ multiplex PCR. Observed in the sample are 35,000 to 40,000 clones, none of them singletons. Material for sequencing was PBMCs. The J gene is TRBJ1-4, the V gene TRBV7-2, with 8 nucleotides matching TRBD1. The TCR originated in a man aged 25 to 45 in good health and a related stem cell transplant donor. Here the CDR3 reads CASSRDRINEKLFF. The CDR3 region has the DNA TGTGCCAGCAGCCGGGACAGGATTAATGAAAAACTGTTTTTT.